The T cell receptor (beta chain) described here comes from a study of radiotherapy plus CTLA-4 blockade in lung cancer. The study, taken as a whole, reports: Early blood T cell clone changes and increased post-radiation serum interferon-beta were reportedly the strongest response predictors. Following radiotherapy plus ipilimumab, tumor-derived TCR clones expanded in the blood.

Assay: immunoSEQ multiplex PCR; the TCRdb copy retains only in-frame clones and omits some. This sample yields roughly 46,000 clones, of which approximately 79% are seen a single time; approximately 8.3% belongs to the top ten. V dropped 1 base and J dropped 6; count of bases not matched to a gene: 8. Looked up from germline, CDR1 is MNHNS and CDR2 is SASEGT. The CDR3 runs to 15 residues. As concerns this clone: What it binds is unknown.

The rearrangement links TRBV6-1 to TRBJ1-2; TRBD1 matches at 7 bases. Sequencing used peripheral blood, obtained from a patient treated with radiotherapy plus ipilimumab. This sequence originates from a human donor with non-small cell lung cancer who had stable disease on radiotherapy plus ipilimumab. The CDR3 coding sequence is TGTGCCAGCAGTGAAGACAGGGGAATTGGCGATGGCTACACCTTC. It specifies CASSEDRGIGDGYTF.